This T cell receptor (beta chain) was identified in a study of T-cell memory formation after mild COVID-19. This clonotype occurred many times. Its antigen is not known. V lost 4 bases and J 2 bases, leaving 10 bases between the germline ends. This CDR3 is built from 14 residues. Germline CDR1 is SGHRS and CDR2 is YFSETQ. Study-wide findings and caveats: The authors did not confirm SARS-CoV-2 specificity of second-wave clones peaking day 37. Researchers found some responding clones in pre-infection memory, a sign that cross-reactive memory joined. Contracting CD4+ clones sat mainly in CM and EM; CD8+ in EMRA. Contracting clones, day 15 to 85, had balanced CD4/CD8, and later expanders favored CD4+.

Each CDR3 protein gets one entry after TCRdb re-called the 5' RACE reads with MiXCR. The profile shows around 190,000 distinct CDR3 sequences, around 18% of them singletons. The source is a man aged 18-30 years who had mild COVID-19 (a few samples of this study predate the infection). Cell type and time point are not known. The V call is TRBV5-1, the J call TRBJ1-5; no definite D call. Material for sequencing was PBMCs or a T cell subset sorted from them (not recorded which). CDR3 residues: CASSEGMGNQPQHF. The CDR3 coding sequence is TGCGCCAGCAGCGAGGGTATGGGCAATCAGCCCCAGCATTTT.